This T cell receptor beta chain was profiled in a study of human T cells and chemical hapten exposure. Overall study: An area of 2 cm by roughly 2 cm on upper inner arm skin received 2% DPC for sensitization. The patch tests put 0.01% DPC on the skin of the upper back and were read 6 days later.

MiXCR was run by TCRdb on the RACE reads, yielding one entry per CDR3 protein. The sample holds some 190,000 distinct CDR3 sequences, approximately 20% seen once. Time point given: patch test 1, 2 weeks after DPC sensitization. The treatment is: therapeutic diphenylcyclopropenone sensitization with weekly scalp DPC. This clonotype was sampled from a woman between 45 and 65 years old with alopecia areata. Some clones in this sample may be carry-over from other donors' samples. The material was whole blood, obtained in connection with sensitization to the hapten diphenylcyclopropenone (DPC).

CDR3 coding DNA: TGTGCCAGCAGCTTCGAGAGCCGGGGAGCTTTCTTT. It translates to CASSFESRGAFF. The chain joins TRBV7-9 to TRBJ1-1; D gene uncertain. The CDR3 is 12 amino acids. Germline loops: CDR1 SEHNR, CDR2 FQNEAQ (reference sequence). V was cut by 3 bases and J by 10 bases, with 12 bases left in between.